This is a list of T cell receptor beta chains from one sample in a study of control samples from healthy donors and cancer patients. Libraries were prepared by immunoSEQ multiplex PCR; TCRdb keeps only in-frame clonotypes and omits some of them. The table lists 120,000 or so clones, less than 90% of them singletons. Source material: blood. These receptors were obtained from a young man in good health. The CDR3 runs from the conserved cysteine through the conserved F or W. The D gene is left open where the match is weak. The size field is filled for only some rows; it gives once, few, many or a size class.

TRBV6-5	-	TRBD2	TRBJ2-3	CASSVTSGITDTQYF	TGTGCCAGCTCAGTGACTAGCGGGATAACAGATACGCAGTATTTT
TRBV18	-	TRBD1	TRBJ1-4	CASSPLGTGKTNEKLFF	TGTGCCAGCTCACCACTCGGGACAGGGAAAACTAATGAAAAACTGTTTTTT
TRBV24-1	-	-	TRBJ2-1	CATSEARGMVNNEQFF	TGTGCCACCAGTGAGGCTAGGGGGATGGTGAACAATGAGCAGTTCTTC
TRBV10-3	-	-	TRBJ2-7	CAILAEAYEQYF	TGTGCCATCCTTGCAGAAGCCTACGAGCAGTACTTC
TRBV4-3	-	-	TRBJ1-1	CASSQKQGRTEAFF	TGCGCCAGCAGCCAAAAACAGGGTCGCACTGAAGCTTTCTTT
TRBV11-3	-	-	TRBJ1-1	CASSLDGGENTEAFF	TGTGCCAGCAGCTTAGACGGGGGGGAGAACACTGAAGCTTTCTTT
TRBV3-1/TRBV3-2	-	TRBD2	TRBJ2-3	CASSDRTSGRAFTDTQYF	TGTGCCAGCAGCGACCGGACTAGCGGGAGGGCATTCACAGATACGCAGTATTTT
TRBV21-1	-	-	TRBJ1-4	CASSGSIVRGQRATNEKLFF	TGTGCCAGCAGCGGATCGATCGTAAGGGGGCAGCGTGCAACTAATGAAAAACTGTTTTTT
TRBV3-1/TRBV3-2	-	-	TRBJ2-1	CASSQEKALVGGNEQFF	TGTGCCAGCAGCCAAGAAAAGGCGCTAGTGGGGGGCAATGAGCAGTTCTTC
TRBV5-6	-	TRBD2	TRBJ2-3	CASSGWTRDTDTQYF	TGTGCCAGCAGCGGATGGACTAGGGACACAGATACGCAGTATTTT
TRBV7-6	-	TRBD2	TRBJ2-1	CASEWGKLAGYNEQFF	TGTGCCAGCGAGTGGGGGAAACTAGCGGGATACAATGAGCAGTTCTTC
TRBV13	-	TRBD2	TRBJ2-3	CASSLSGLAGSTDTQYF	TGTGCCAGCAGCTTATCGGGGCTAGCGGGAAGCACAGATACGCAGTATTTT
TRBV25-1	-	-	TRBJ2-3	CASSESGRSSTDTQYF	TGTGCCAGCAGTGAATCAGGCAGGAGTAGCACAGATACGCAGTATTTT
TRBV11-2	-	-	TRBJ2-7	CASSFGRDQGGAQYF	TGTGCCAGCAGCTTCGGGCGCGATCAGGGAGGAGCGCAGTACTTC
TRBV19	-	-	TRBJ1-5	CASSTAIDNQPQHF	TGTGCCAGTAGTACGGCCATTGACAATCAGCCCCAGCATTTT
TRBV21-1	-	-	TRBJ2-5	CHRGGKETQYF	TGTCACAGGGGTGGGAAAGAGACCCAGTACTTC
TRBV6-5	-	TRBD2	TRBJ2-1	CASSYPLAGGRNEQFF	TGTGCCAGCAGTTACCCACTAGCGGGAGGGCGTAATGAGCAGTTCTTC
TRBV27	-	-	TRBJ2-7	CASSLNSGASYEQYF	TGTGCCAGCAGTTTAAACTCAGGGGCGTCCTACGAGCAGTACTTC
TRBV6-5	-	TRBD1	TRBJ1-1	CASSGTDALAFF	TGTGCCAGCAGCGGGACAGATGCATTGGCTTTCTTT
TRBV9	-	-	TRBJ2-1	CASSRQTDTYNEQFF	TGTGCCAGCAGCCGACAGACGGACACCTACAATGAGCAGTTCTTC
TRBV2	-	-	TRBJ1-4	CASNQYGSEKLFF	TGTGCCAGCAACCAATATGGGAGCGAAAAACTGTTTTTT
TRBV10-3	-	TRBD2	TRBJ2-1	CAATSGREQFF	TGTGCCGCGACTAGCGGGAGAGAGCAGTTCTTC
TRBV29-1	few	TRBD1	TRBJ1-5	CSARTGSQPQHF	TGCAGCGCTAGGACAGGGAGTCAGCCCCAGCATTTT
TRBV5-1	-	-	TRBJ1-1	CASSLTGFNTEAFF	TGCGCCAGCAGCTTGACAGGATTTAACACTGAAGCTTTCTTT
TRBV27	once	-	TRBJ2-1	CASSLFSRSYNEQFF	TGTGCCAGCAGTTTATTTAGTCGCTCCTACAATGAGCAGTTCTTC
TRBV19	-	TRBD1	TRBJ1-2	CASSATGGDYGYTF	TGTGCCAGTAGTGCGACAGGGGGCGACTATGGCTACACCTTC
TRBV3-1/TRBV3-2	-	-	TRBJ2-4	CASSFQQVAKNIQYF	TGTGCCAGCAGCTTCCAACAGGTAGCCAAAAACATTCAGTACTTC
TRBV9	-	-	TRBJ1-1	CASSVGGQGNTEAFF	TGTGCCAGCAGCGTAGGTGGGCAGGGGAACACTGAAGCTTTCTTT
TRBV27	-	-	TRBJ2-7	CASSPKTTSGTGSYEQYF	TGTGCCAGCAGTCCGAAAACAACCTCCGGGACGGGGAGCTACGAGCAGTACTTC
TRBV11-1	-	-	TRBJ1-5	CASSLVDDQPQHF	TGTGCCAGCAGCTTAGTCGATGATCAGCCCCAGCATTTT
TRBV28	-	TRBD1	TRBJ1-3	CASSSATGSSSGNTIYF	TGTGCCAGCAGTTCCGCGACAGGGTCCAGCTCTGGAAACACCATATATTTT
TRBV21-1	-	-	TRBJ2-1	CASSPYYSAPGEQFF	TGTGCCAGCAGCCCATACTATTCCGCCCCCGGTGAGCAGTTCTTC
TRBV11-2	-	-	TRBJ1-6	CASSQRGAFNSPLHF	TGTGCCAGCAGCCAGAGGGGGGCATTCAATTCACCCCTCCACTTT
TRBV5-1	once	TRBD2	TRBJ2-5	CASSLAAQETQYF	TGCGCCAGCAGCCTAGCGGCCCAAGAGACCCAGTACTTC
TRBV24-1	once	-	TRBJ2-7	CATSDTQGGEQYF	TGTGCCACCAGTGATACACAGGGAGGCGAGCAGTACTTC
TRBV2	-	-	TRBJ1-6	CASRSTPYSPLHF	TGTGCCAGCAGAAGTACACCTTATTCACCCCTCCACTTT
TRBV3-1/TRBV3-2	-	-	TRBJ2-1	CASSSGPQQLF	TGTGCCAGCAGCTCCGGTCCTCAGCAGCTCTTC
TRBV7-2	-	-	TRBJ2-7	CASSLDPQGEQYF	TGTGCCAGCAGCTTGGATCCCCAAGGCGAGCAGTACTTC
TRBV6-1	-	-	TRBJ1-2	CASSELSRGRIPNYGYTF	TGTGCCAGCAGTGAATTGAGCAGGGGCCGGATACCTAACTATGGCTACACCTTC
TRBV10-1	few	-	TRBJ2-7	CASSDPGSSYEQYF	TGCGCCAGCAGTGACCCCGGGAGTTCCTACGAGCAGTACTTC
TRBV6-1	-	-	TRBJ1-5	CASSESGLAQHF	TGTGCCAGCAGTGAAAGCGGCTTAGCCCAGCATTTT
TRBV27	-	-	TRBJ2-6	CASKEGAGANVLTF	TGTGCCAGCAAGGAGGGGGCTGGGGCCAACGTCCTGACTTTC
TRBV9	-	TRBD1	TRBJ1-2	CASSVSQGPDSGYTF	TGTGCCAGCAGCGTTTCACAGGGGCCTGATTCTGGCTACACCTTC
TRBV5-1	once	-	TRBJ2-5	CASSLEEGSETQYF	TGCGCCAGCAGCTTGGAAGAGGGCTCAGAGACCCAGTACTTC